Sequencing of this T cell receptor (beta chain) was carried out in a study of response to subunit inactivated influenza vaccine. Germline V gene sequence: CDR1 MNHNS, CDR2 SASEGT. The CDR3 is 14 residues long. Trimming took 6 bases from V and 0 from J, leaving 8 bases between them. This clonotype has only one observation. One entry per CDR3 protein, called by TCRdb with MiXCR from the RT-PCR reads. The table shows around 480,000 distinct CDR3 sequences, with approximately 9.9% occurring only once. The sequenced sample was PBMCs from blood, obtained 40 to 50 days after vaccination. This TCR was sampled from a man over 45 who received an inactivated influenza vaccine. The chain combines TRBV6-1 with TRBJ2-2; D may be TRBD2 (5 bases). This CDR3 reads CASRAGANTGELFF. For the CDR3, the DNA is TGTGCCAGCAGGGCCGGGGCGAACACCGGGGAGCTGTTTTTT.